This T cell receptor (beta chain) was profiled in a study of cytomegalovirus exposure and HLA in healthy donors. Overall study: Samples from HLA-typed donors yielded about 85 million unique TCRs in an early data release.

Findings and caveats of the study: A few of the chains that were CMV-associated were confirmed in vitro to be specific for CMV antigens. The authors later linked a missense DCLRE1C variant to TCR beta V- and J-gene trimming.

On this clone itself: Its antigen is not known.

The V gene end was trimmed by 6 bases and the J gene end by 4 bases; junction bases not matched to a gene: 9. The CDR3 spans 15 residues. CDR1 is MNHEY, CDR2 SMNVEV, per germline (reference sequence). The PCR made use of 60 Vbeta and 13 Jbeta primers. Some clones are missing from TCRdb's copy, which holds only in-frame ones; the method was immunoSEQ multiplex PCR. This sample's table has roughly 100,000 clones. The TCR was taken from a man between 40 and 49 years old in good health and CMV-seronegative. The chain employs TRBV27 and TRBJ1-2; TRBD1 agrees at 9 bases. Sequencing used PBMCs. CDR3 amino acids: CASSLDRGPGYGYTF. In DNA form, the CDR3 reads TGTGCCAGCAGCTTGGACAGGGGACCGGGCTATGGCTACACCTTC.